This note documents a single T cell receptor beta chain sequence. The data were produced by immunoSEQ multiplex PCR, yet TCRdb's version contains in-frame clones alone and is incomplete. The sample yields 21,000 or so clones, around 78% seen once. The sample originates from a study of intratumoral heterogeneity in liver cancer. Here the sequenced sample was tumor-adjacent normal tissue, taken before any cancer treatment. The receptor comes from a woman in her seventies with hepatocellular carcinoma.

The CDR3 DNA reads as TGTGCCAGTAGTTTTGGACAGAAGAACACTGAAGCTTTCTTT. This codes for CASSFGQKNTEAFF. This sequence joins TRBV19 and TRBJ1-1, with a possible D match to TRBD1 (6 bases). CDR3 size: 14 residues. Trimming pared 5 bases from V and 1 base from J, leaving 11 bases between. CDR1 is LNHDA and CDR2 is SQIVND in the germline V gene (reference sequence).